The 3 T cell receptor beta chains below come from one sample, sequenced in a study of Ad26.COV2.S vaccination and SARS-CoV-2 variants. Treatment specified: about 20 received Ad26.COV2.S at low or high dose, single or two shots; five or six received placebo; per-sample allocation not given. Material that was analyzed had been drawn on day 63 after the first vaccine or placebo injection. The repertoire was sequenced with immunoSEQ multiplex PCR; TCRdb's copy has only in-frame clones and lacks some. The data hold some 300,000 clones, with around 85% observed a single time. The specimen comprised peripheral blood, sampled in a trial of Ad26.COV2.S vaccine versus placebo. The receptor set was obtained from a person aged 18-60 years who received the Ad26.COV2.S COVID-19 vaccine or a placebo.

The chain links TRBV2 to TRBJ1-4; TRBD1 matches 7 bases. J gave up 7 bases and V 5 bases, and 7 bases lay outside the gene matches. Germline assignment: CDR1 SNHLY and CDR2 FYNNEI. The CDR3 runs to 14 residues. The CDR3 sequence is CASSTDREAEKLFF. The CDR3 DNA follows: TGTGCCAGCAGTACAGACAGGGAGGCTGAAAAACTGTTTTTT.

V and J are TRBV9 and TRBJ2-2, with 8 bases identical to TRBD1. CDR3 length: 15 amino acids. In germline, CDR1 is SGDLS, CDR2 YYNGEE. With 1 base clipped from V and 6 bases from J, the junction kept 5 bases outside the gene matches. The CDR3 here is CASSVSPGGSGELFF. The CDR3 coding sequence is TGTGCCAGCAGCGTATCCCCAGGGGGCTCCGGGGAGCTGTTTTTT.

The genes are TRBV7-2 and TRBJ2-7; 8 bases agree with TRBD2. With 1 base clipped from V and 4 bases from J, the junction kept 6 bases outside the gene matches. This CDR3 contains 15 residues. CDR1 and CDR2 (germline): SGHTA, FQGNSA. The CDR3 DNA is TGTGCCAGCAGCTTAGTCGCGGGGGGCCGGTACGAGCAGTACTTC. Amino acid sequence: CASSLVAGGRYEQYF.